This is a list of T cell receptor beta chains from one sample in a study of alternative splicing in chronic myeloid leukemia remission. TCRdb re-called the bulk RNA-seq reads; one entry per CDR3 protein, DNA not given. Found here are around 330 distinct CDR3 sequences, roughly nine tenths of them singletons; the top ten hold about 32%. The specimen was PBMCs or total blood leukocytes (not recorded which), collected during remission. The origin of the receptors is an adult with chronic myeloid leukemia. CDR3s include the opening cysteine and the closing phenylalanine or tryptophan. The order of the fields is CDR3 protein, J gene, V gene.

CDR3 protein: CASSLALGNTEAFF; J gene: TRBJ1-1; V gene: TRBV5-1
CDR3 protein: CSVSSRQSSYEQYF; J gene: TRBJ2-7; V gene: TRBV29-1
CDR3 protein: CSARSWGSTDTQYF; J gene: TRBJ2-3; V gene: TRBV20-1
CDR3 protein: CASSPSETGGGEKLFF; J gene: TRBJ1-4; V gene: TRBV12-3/TRBV12-4
CDR3 protein: CASTLVAGSRNYGYTF; J gene: TRBJ1-2; V gene: TRBV12-3/TRBV12-4
CDR3 protein: CASSLSGSRGTEAFF; J gene: TRBJ1-1; V gene: TRBV7-3
CDR3 protein: CASSLGDQPQHF; J gene: TRBJ1-5; V gene: TRBV7-9
CDR3 protein: CAWSERTYNEQFF; J gene: TRBJ2-1; V gene: TRBV30
CDR3 protein: CASSVAEGAYEQYF; J gene: TRBJ2-7; V gene: TRBV2
CDR3 protein: CASRDDKTTDTQYF; J gene: TRBJ2-3; V gene: TRBV19
CDR3 protein: CASSLTSGSDEQFF; J gene: TRBJ2-1; V gene: TRBV7-3
CDR3 protein: CASSLRGNQPQHF; J gene: TRBJ1-5; V gene: TRBV6-5